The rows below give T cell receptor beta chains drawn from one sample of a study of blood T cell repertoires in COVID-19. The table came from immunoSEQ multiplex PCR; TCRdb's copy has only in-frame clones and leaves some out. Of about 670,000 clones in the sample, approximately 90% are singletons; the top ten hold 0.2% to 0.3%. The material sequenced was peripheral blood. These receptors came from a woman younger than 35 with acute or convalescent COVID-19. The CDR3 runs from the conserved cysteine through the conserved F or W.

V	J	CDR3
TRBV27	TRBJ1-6	CASSSTDQQLNSPLHF
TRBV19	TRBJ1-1	CASSIDPGTGSPDTEAFF
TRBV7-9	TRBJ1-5	CASSLAQQPQHF
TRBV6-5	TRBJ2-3	CASSYSGSSTDTQYF
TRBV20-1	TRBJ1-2	CSASPGMVYGYTF
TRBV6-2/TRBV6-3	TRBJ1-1	CASSPGTGVSEAFF
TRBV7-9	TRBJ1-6	CASSSLQGNNSPLHF
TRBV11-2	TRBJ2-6	CASSFSPWTGNSGANVLTF
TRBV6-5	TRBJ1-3	CASSPTRVPRFTIYF
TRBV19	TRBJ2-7	CASSSRTGGFREQYF
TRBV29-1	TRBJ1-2	CSAPRQGPYGYTF
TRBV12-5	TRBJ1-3	CASGLVPSGSGNTIYF
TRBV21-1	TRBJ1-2	CASSKEAAGDGYTF
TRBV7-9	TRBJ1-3	CASSLAYDRASPGNTIYF
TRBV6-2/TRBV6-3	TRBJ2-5	CASSYAVGGGPQETQYF
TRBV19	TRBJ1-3	CASSILPGQSSGNTIYF
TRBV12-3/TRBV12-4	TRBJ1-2	CASSLSGIYGYTF
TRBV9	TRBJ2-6	CASSVPRDRVDGANVLTF
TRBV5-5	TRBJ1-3	CASSSQFSGNTIYF
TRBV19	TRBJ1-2	CASSSTGVGYGYTF
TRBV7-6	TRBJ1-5	CASSLAGTGSQPQHF
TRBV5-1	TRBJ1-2	CASSLAGDWEAYGYTF
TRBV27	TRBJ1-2	CASSLSMGGGAGYGYTF
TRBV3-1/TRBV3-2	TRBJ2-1	CASSSLGGGAGNEQFF
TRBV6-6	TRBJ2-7	CASSYGTSPGEQYF
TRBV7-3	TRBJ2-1	CASSLWGHAHNEQFF
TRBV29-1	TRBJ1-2	CSVLRGNGYTF
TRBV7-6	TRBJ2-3	CASSLTGTGSTDTQYF
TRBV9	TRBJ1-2	CASSVQNTGGYGYTF
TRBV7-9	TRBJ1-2	CASSFGGTVTNYGYTF
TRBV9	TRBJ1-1	CASSGGTGSEAFF
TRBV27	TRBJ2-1	CASSLSSGLYNEQFF
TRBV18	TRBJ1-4	CASSPATGSLEKLFF
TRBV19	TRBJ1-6	CASSTPPGESPLHF
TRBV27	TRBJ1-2	CASKNQGNGYTF
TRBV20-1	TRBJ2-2	CVSTGELFF
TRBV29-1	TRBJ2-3	CSVRTRTISTDTQYF
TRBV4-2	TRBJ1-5	CASSHAREGNQPQHF